Reported below is one T cell receptor beta chain. Seattle's enrolled individuals joined amid active infection and were then monitored longitudinally. This sample is drawn from a study of blood T cell repertoires in COVID-19. V dropped 5 bases and J dropped 8 bases, with 19 bases sitting between them. The germline gives CDR1 KGHDR, CDR2 SFDVKD. This CDR3 comprises 15 residues. Repertoires were generated with immunoSEQ multiplex PCR, while TCRdb's copy carries only in-frame clones and drops some. The sample holds 300,000 to 350,000 clones, roughly 90% seen once. This sequence originates from a woman younger than 45 with COVID-19, enrolled during active disease. This chain joins TRBV24-1 and TRBJ2-3; D possibly corresponds to TRBD2 (5 bases). Material: peripheral blood. The CDR3, as DNA: TGTGCCACCAGTGCCTTGACGGGAACGGTCGGTACGCAGTATTTT. This encodes CATSALTGTVGTQYF.